Sequencing of this TCR beta chain was carried out in a study of shared clonotypes between healthy human individuals. The wider study: Plates per donor: three CD4 naive, three CD4 memory, two CD8 naive, one CD8 memory.

About this clone itself: What it binds is unknown.

Study results and limitations: Represented genetic and exposure-history diversity was restricted by having few donors.

Germline V gives CDR1 GTSNPN, CDR2 SVGIG (reference sequence). Trimming cost V 2 bases and J 5 bases; bases outside gene matches: 14. The CDR3 has 16 amino acids. Profiled with immunoSEQ multiplex PCR; TCRdb holds only in-frame clones, not every one. The sample has about 1.1 million clones, 60% to 80% seen once. The rearrangement links TRBV30 to TRBJ2-7; 8 nucleotides line up with TRBD2. This clonotype originated in a man in his late teens or twenties in good health. Some clones in this sample may be carry-over from other donors' samples. The sequencing input was memory CD4+ T cells from PBMCs. Subset denoted: CD45RA-negative fraction. The CDR3 region is CAWSRWAGGQKDEQYF. DNA for the CDR3: TGTGCCTGGAGTAGATGGGCGGGGGGCCAAAAGGACGAGCAGTACTTC.